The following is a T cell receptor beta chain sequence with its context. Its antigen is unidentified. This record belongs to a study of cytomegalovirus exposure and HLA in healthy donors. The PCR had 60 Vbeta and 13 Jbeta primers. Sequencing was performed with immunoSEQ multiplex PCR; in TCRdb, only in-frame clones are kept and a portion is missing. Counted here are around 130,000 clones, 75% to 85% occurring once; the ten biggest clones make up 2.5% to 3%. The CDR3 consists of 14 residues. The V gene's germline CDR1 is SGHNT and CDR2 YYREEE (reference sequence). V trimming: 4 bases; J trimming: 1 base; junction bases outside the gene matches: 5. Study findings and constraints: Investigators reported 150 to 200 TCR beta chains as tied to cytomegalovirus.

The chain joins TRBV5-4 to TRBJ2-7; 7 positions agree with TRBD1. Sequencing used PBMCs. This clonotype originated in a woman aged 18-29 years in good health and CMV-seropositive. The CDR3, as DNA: TGTGCCAGCAGCGACAGGGCCGATTCCTACGAGCAGTACTTC. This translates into CASSDRADSYEQYF.